A single sample gave rise to the 29 T cell receptor beta chains below, sequenced in a study of Tregs in tolerant kidney transplant recipients. The repertoire was sequenced with immunoSEQ multiplex PCR; TCRdb's copy has only in-frame clones and lacks some. The sample includes about 100,000 clones, 90% seen only once; the top ten take about 0.31%. The sample was CD4+ T cells from blood, taken before the transplant. These TCRs come from a human donor who received a combined kidney and bone marrow transplant.

This rearrangement joins TRBV7-2 to TRBJ2-2, with 7 bases fitting TRBD2. The CDR3 covers 13 residues. Germline values: CDR1 SGHTA, CDR2 FQGNSA. The ends lost 8 bases at V and 3 bases at J; junction bases unmatched: 3. Written as DNA, the CDR3 is TGTGCCAGCCCCGGGGGGTACACCGGGGAGCTGTTTTTT. This encodes CASPGGYTGELFF.

Written as DNA, the CDR3 is TGTGCCACCCGCGGGGGCGGGGGCGGAGATACGCAGTATTTT. Its protein is CATRGGGGGDTQYF. The chain uses TRBV19 and TRBJ2-3; a weak D match, TRBD2 (7 bases). This CDR3 spans 14 amino acids. Germline V gives CDR1 LNHDA, CDR2 SQIVND (reference sequence). V gave up 10 bases and J gave up 5 bases, with 19 bases separating them.

The genes are TRBV5-1 and TRBJ1-1; 10 nucleotides agree with TRBD1. The V gene's germline CDR1 is SGHRS and CDR2 YFSETQ. J gave up 2 bases and V 4 bases, and 8 bases lay outside the gene matches. The CDR3 contains 16 residues. DNA for the CDR3: TGCGCCAGCAGCAGACGGACAGGGGGGACTAACACTGAAGCTTTCTTT. Residues: CASSRRTGGTNTEAFF.

The J gene is TRBJ2-1, the V gene TRBV28; possibly TRBD1 for D (5 bases). CDR1 is MDHEN and CDR2 is SYDVKM in the germline V gene. The CDR3 is made up of 13 amino acids. V lost 8 bases, J lost 4 bases, and 12 bases lay in between. CDR3 amino acids: CASSGPGYNEQFF. The CDR3 DNA reads as TGTGCCAGCTCAGGGCCCGGTTACAATGAGCAGTTCTTC.

The chain is built from TRBV5-1 and TRBJ2-7; TRBD1 is a possible D gene (5 bases). Germline lookup yields CDR1 SGHRS and CDR2 YFSETQ. The CDR3 sequence is 16 residues long. V was clipped by 0 bases and J by 0 bases, with 13 bases between them. The CDR3 nucleotides read TGCGCCAGCAGCTTGGCCCCGGACATTGCCTCCTACGAGCAGTACTTC. The encoded protein is CASSLAPDIASYEQYF.

This clone has just one count. The chain combines TRBV6-5 with TRBJ1-2; a weak D match, TRBD1 (6 bases). The CDR3 runs 13 residues. Germline CDR1 MNHEY, CDR2 SVGAGI. Trimming pared 6 bases from V and 8 bases from J, leaving 16 bases between. The CDR3: CASSRRGAGGYTF. The CDR3 bases are TGTGCCAGCAGCCGTCGGGGGGCCGGGGGCTACACCTTC.

The chain has TRBV27 and TRBJ2-1; TRBD2 matches at 7 bases. The V gene end was trimmed by 3 bases and the J gene end by 9 bases; junction bases not matched to a gene: 11. This CDR3 region has 15 residues. CDR1 is MNHEY and CDR2 is SMNVEV in the germline V gene (reference sequence). The DNA of the CDR3 is TGTGCCAGCAGTTTTGGCCTAGCGGCGCAAGGTGAGCAGTTCTTC. As protein: CASSFGLAAQGEQFF.

The rearrangement uses TRBV27 and TRBJ2-3, with 7 nucleotides matching TRBD2. This CDR3 is built from 14 residues. After removal of 5 bases from V and 3 bases from J, the junction contained 5 bases not matched to a gene. CDR1 MNHEY and CDR2 SMNVEV come from the germline V gene (reference sequence). CDR3 coding DNA: TGTGCCAGCAGTAAGAGCGGGACGACAGATACGCAGTATTTT. Protein product: CASSKSGTTDTQYF.

The chain is built from TRBV6-1 and TRBJ2-2; TRBD1 is a possible D gene (5 bases). Germline V CDR1 and CDR2: MNHNS, SASEGT. V was pared by 1 base and J by 6 bases, with 12 bases between. CDR3 length equals 15 residues. Written as DNA, the CDR3 is TGTGCCAGCAGTGAAGGGTCAGGGCCCGCCGGGGAGCTGTTTTTT. This encodes CASSEGSGPAGELFF.

V and J are TRBV21-1 and TRBJ1-1. TRBV21-1 is a pseudogene locus. The CDR3 has 12 amino acids. The CDR3 loop reads CASRGGNTEAFF. In DNA, the CDR3 is TGTGCGTCAAGGGGGGGGAACACTGAAGCTTTCTTT.

The rearrangement uses TRBV7-6 and TRBJ1-2; TRBD1 agrees at 9 bases. V was pared by 2 bases and J by 4 bases, with 11 bases of the junction left unmatched. Germline V gene data show CDR1 as SGHVS and CDR2 as FNYEAQ. The CDR3 is 17 residues long. CDR3 in DNA: TGTGCCAGCAGCTTAACGTACCGCGGGACAGGGTCCTATGGCTACACCTTC. It is translated as CASSLTYRGTGSYGYTF.

This clone was seen once. The chain couples TRBV5-4 to TRBJ2-2; D unclear. V was pared by 0 bases and J by 3 bases, with 9 bases between. Germline V lookup: CDR1 SGHNT, CDR2 YYREEE (reference sequence). The CDR3 runs to 15 residues. DNA of the CDR3: TGTGCCAGCAGCTTGGGGTCCTTAGACACCGGGGAGCTGTTTTTT. Protein sequence: CASSLGSLDTGELFF.

This clone was picked up one time. The V call is TRBV5-1, the J call TRBJ2-1; D gene uncertain. This CDR3 has 15 amino acids. Germline V gives CDR1 SGHRS, CDR2 YFSETQ. The V gene lost 5 bases and the J gene lost 0 bases, with 12 bases spanning the gap. This chain's CDR3 is CASRMSAFSYNEQFF. The CDR3 nucleotides are TGCGCCAGCAGAATGAGCGCCTTCTCCTACAATGAGCAGTTCTTC.

This chain links TRBV1 with TRBJ2-1; whether TRBD2, the table's D call, matches the DNA was not checked. TRBV1 is deemed a pseudogene. This CDR3 is built from 17 residues. The CDR3 DNA reads TGCACCAGCGCCAATAGAATCCGAGCCCACTCCTACAATGAGCAGTTCTTC. This sequence encodes CTSANRIRAHSYNEQFF.

The chain combines TRBV9 with TRBJ1-3; D is possibly TRBD1 (5 bases). From germline, CDR1 is SGDLS and CDR2 YYNGEE. V was trimmed by 0 bases and J by 4 bases, leaving 23 bases between them. The CDR3 has 19 residues. CDR3 nucleotide sequence: TGTGCCAGCAGCGTAGGATTCCGGGGGTCGGAACGCGGAGGAAACACCATATATTTT. Translated: CASSVGFRGSERGGNTIYF.

The chain joins TRBV7-8 to TRBJ2-7; D gene unclear. The V end was cut by 5 bases, the J end by 0 bases, with 20 bases between. CDR3 size: 17 residues. Germline CDR1 SGHVS, CDR2 FQNEAQ. The chain's CDR3 is CASSPRLLPLSSYEQYF. In DNA, the CDR3 is TGTGCCAGCAGCCCTAGACTCCTACCACTTAGCTCCTACGAGCAGTACTTC. Variable domain in full (rest from reference TRBV7-8 and TRBJ2-7): GAGVSQSPRYKVAKRGQDVALRCDPISGHVSLFWYQQALGQGPEFLTYFQNEAQLDKSGLPSDRFFAERPEGSVSTLKIQRTQQEDSAVYLCASSPRLLPLSSYEQYFGPGTRLTVT.

The V call is TRBV7-2, the J call TRBJ2-7; 9 bases agree with TRBD2. The CDR3 length is 14 residues. Germline V gene sequence: CDR1 SGHTA, CDR2 FQGNSA. V lost 3 bases, J lost 3 bases, and 3 bases stayed unmatched. As DNA, the CDR3 is TGTGCCAGCAGCTTCGTAGCGGGAGACTACGAGCAGTACTTC. Translated: CASSFVAGDYEQYF.

The V call is TRBV9, the J call TRBJ2-7, with D unclear. CDR1 and CDR2 from the germline V gene are SGDLS and YYNGEE. Trimming took 0 bases from V and 3 from J, leaving 7 bases between them. CDR3 length equals 13 residues. The CDR3 spells CASSVGTYYEQYF. The CDR3 nucleotides are TGTGCCAGCAGCGTAGGTACTTACTACGAGCAGTACTTC. Using reference TRBV9 and TRBJ2-7 for the parts outside the CDR3, the full variable domain is DSGVTQTPKHLITATGQRVTLRCSPRSGDLSVYWYQQSLDQGLQFLIQYYNGEERAKGNILERFSAQQFPDLHSELNLSSLELGDSALYFCASSVGTYYEQYFGPGTRLTVT.

For this clone: Different DNA sequences within this sample yield the same CDR3. The CDR3 DNA reads as TGTGCCAGCAGCCCGCGTAGGAGCGGGTCGGTAGCCTACGAGCAGTACTTC. This translates into CASSPRRSGSVAYEQYF. V is TRBV14 and J is TRBJ2-7; a possible D gene is TRBD2 (6 bases). Germline assignment: CDR1 SGHDN and CDR2 FVKESK. V lost 4 bases to trimming and J lost 2 bases, with 21 bases between them. The length of the CDR3 is 17 residues.

This chain joins TRBV7-2 and TRBJ2-2, with a possible D match to TRBD1 (5 bases). V gave up 1 base and J gave up 5 bases, with 11 bases separating them. The CDR3 loop spans 15 amino acids. The germline V gene encodes CDR1 SGHTA and CDR2 FQGNSA. Here the CDR3 reads CASSLGTPRTGELFF. CDR3 nucleotides: TGTGCCAGCAGCTTAGGGACACCGAGGACCGGGGAGCTGTTTTTT.

This sequence joins TRBV6-5 and TRBJ2-7, with 10 bases aligning to TRBD2. From germline, CDR1 is MNHEY and CDR2 SVGAGI. J gave up 5 bases and V 4 bases, and 11 bases lay outside the gene matches. The CDR3 consists of 16 residues. The CDR3 DNA reads as TGTGCCAGCAGTTTCCTAGCGGGAGCAATACTGAACGAGCAGTACTTC. Translation gives CASSFLAGAILNEQYF.

The rearrangement links TRBV7-9 to TRBJ2-6; TRBD1 is a possible D gene (6 bases). The ends were cut back, 5 bases at V and 3 bases at J, with 11 bases in the middle. The CDR3 contains 15 residues. The germline V gene encodes CDR1 SEHNR and CDR2 FQNEAQ (reference sequence). The CDR3 region has the DNA TGTGCCAGCAGCCCCGGACAGTTTGGGGCCAACGTCCTGACTTTC. Protein product: CASSPGQFGANVLTF.

The chain recombines TRBV5-1 with TRBJ1-2; D perhaps matches TRBD1 (6 bases). CDR3 length: 14 amino acids. V lost 4 bases to trimming and J lost 2 bases, with 12 bases between them. Germline lookup yields CDR1 SGHRS and CDR2 YFSETQ. The chain's CDR3 is CASSPTTGNYGYTF. The CDR3 DNA reads as TGCGCCAGCAGCCCAACTACAGGGAACTATGGCTACACCTTC.

J is TRBJ2-7 and V is TRBV28; tentatively, D is TRBD1 (7 bases). V was pared by 2 bases and J by 0 bases, with 14 bases between. Germline-derived CDR1 and CDR2 are MDHEN and SYDVKM. The CDR3 totals 16 residues. The CDR3 region has the DNA TGTGCCAGCAGTTTAGAGGGGGCGGGAAGCTCCTACGAGCAGTACTTC. This encodes CASSLEGAGSSYEQYF.

The J gene is TRBJ1-2, the V gene TRBV6-1, with D maybe TRBD1 (5 bases). CDR3 size: 14 residues. V shed 3 bases and J shed 4 bases, with 12 bases lying between them. The germline V gene has CDR1 MNHNS and CDR2 SASEGT. CDR3 nucleotides: TGTGCCAGCAGTGAGTCCAGGGATCGCTATGGCTACACCTTC. Its protein is CASSESRDRYGYTF.

The V call is TRBV5-8, the J call TRBJ1-1; D is unresolved. The germline V gene has CDR1 SGHTS and CDR2 YDEGEE. The CDR3 runs 13 residues. V was cut by 2 bases and J by 5 bases, with 10 bases left in between. DNA for the CDR3: TGTGCCAGCAGCTTCGAGGGTCGGACTGAAGCTTTCTTT. This sequence encodes CASSFEGRTEAFF.

The chain uses TRBV21-1 and TRBJ2-5; the D call of TRBD1 is as the table states it, not checked on the DNA. TRBV21-1 is annotated as a pseudogene. The CDR3 contains 14 residues. The CDR3 DNA follows: TGTGCCAGCAGCAAGTCCAGGGCCGGAGAGACCCAGTACTTC. This sequence encodes CASSKSRAGETQYF.

The chain combines TRBV6-6 with TRBJ1-4, with D maybe TRBD1 (6 bases). Germline loops: CDR1 MNHNY, CDR2 SVGAGI (reference sequence). With 5 bases removed from V and 8 bases from J, the gap between germline ends came to 15 bases. This CDR3 has 14 amino acids. In DNA, the CDR3 is TGTGCCAGCAGTGATACAGGGTTCAGGGAAAAACTGTTTTTT. The encoded protein is CASSDTGFREKLFF.

The chain carries TRBV7-2 and TRBJ1-1; TRBD1 is a possible D gene (6 bases). The CDR3 length is 16 residues. The V gene lost 5 bases and the J gene lost 0 bases, with 16 bases spanning the gap. Looked up from germline, CDR1 is SGHTA and CDR2 is FQGNSA. The CDR3 loop reads CASSMTGTRMNTEAFF. The CDR3 bases are TGTGCCAGCAGCATGACCGGGACACGGATGAACACTGAAGCTTTCTTT.